Listed below are T cell receptor beta chains from one sample, sequenced in a study of early T cells in non-severe SARS-CoV-2 infection. TCRdb analysed the 5' RACE reads with MiXCR anew, one entry per CDR3 protein. The repertoire consists of 90,000 to 130,000 distinct CDR3 sequences, with over 10% occurring once and the leading ten covering less than 3.5%. The material sequenced was whole blood. Source of these receptors: an adult who was a healthcare worker with PCR-confirmed SARS-CoV-2 infection or an uninfected control (not recorded which). Each CDR3 is given with its conserved first and last residue. The D gene is left open where the match is weak. Rows may omit the clone size; those that give it use once, few, many or a size class.

clone_size d_call j_call v_call cdr3_aa cdr3_nt
few TRBD2 TRBJ2-7 TRBV4-1 CASSLLPPGLAGLEVYEQYF TGCGCCAGCAGCCTTCTGCCCCCGGGACTAGCGGGGCTAGAGGTCTACGAGCAGTACTTC
- - TRBJ1-2 TRBV7-9 CASTPGGDGYTF TGTGCCAGCACCCCCGGGGGCGATGGCTACACCTTC
- - TRBJ2-2 TRBV5-4 CASSLARADTGELFF TGTGCCAGCAGCTTGGCGCGGGCAGACACCGGGGAGCTGTTTTTT
- TRBD2 TRBJ2-1 TRBV4-2 CASSPRGTSGGGSYNEQFF TGTGCCAGCAGCCCTAGAGGGACTAGCGGGGGGGGCTCCTACAATGAGCAGTTCTTC
few - TRBJ2-7 TRBV2 CASRPQGKGYEQYF TGTGCCAGCAGGCCGCAGGGAAAGGGGTACGAGCAGTACTTC
few TRBD2 TRBJ2-7 TRBV7-9 CASRPGTSSEQYF TGTGCCAGCAGACCCGGGACTAGCTCCGAGCAGTACTTC
many TRBD2 TRBJ2-6 TRBV7-2 CASSLASLAGGASGANVLTF TGTGCCAGCAGCTTAGCTAGTCTAGCGGGAGGTGCCTCTGGGGCCAACGTCCTGACTTTC
- - TRBJ2-7 TRBV3-1 CASSQDPVQGEQYF TGTGCCAGCAGCCAAGACCCGGTCCAGGGCGAGCAGTACTTC
- TRBD1 TRBJ1-4 TRBV29-1 CSGTGDEKLFF TGCAGCGGGACAGGGGACGAAAAACTGTTTTTT
- TRBD1 TRBJ2-1 TRBV29-1 CGHGTGQSEQFF TGCGGCCACGGGACAGGGCAAAGTGAGCAGTTCTTC
- TRBD2 TRBJ2-1 TRBV2 CASSPLGLAGGSSYNEQFF TGTGCCAGCAGTCCTCTGGGACTAGCGGGTGGGAGCTCCTACAATGAGCAGTTCTTC
- TRBD1 TRBJ1-1 TRBV29-1 CSVDLGTGVGTEAFF TGCAGCGTTGATCTAGGGACAGGGGTGGGCACTGAAGCTTTCTTT
- - TRBJ1-2 TRBV12-3/TRBV12-4 CASSFRGEGYTF TGTGCCAGCAGTTTTAGGGGTGAGGGCTACACCTTC
many TRBD1 TRBJ1-1 TRBV5-1 CASSWKQGMNTEAFF TGCGCCAGCAGCTGGAAACAGGGGATGAACACTGAAGCTTTCTTT
- - TRBJ1-3 TRBV29-1 CSVEIGENTIYF TGCAGCGTTGAAATTGGGGAAAACACCATATATTTT
few - TRBJ2-3 TRBV7-8 CASSTLASPSTDTQYF TGTGCCAGCAGCACCTTAGCGTCGCCGTCCACAGATACGCAGTATTTT
- - TRBJ1-4 TRBV23-1 CATPVGEKEKKLFF TGCGCCACCCCCGTTGGGGAGAAAGAGAAAAAACTGTTTTTT
many TRBD2 TRBJ2-5 TRBV24-1 CATQYSGGAYETQYF TGTGCCACCCAGTATAGCGGGGGGGCCTACGAGACCCAGTACTTC
many - TRBJ1-1 TRBV11-3 CASSPTAMNTEAFF TGTGCCAGCAGCCCGACAGCCATGAACACTGAAGCTTTCTTT
many - TRBJ2-1 TRBV6-5 CASSYEPSGDEQFF TGTGCCAGCAGTTACGAGCCCTCTGGGGATGAGCAGTTCTTC
few - TRBJ2-1 TRBV6-7 CASSYLCRSEQFF TGTGCCAGCAGTTACTTGTGTCGTAGTGAGCAGTTCTTC
- TRBD2 TRBJ2-7 TRBV6-1 CASTRVSGSSEQYF TGTGCCAGCACTAGAGTCAGCGGGAGCAGCGAGCAGTACTTC
- - TRBJ1-2 TRBV7-9 CASSPVGLEGRNYGYTF TGTGCCAGCAGCCCAGTGGGTTTGGAGGGGCGCAACTATGGCTACACCTTC
many - TRBJ2-5 TRBV5-8 CASSFKSTAQETQYF TGTGCCAGCAGCTTCAAGTCGACAGCCCAAGAGACCCAGTACTTC
few - TRBJ2-3 TRBV3-1 CASSRELVDTQYF TGTGCCAGCAGCCGCGAACTGGTAGATACGCAGTATTTT
- - TRBJ2-1 TRBV7-9 CASSFGPDNEQFF TGTGCCAGCAGCTTTGGACCTGACAATGAGCAGTTCTTC
- - TRBJ2-1 TRBV12-3/TRBV12-4 CASSLARTVSNEQFF TGTGCCAGCAGTTTAGCCCGGACAGTCTCCAATGAGCAGTTCTTC
- TRBD2 TRBJ2-7 TRBV29-1 CSVEVTLGLAGVGEQYF TGCAGCGTTGAAGTCACCTTGGGACTAGCGGGGGTTGGCGAGCAGTACTTC
few TRBD2 TRBJ2-3 TRBV29-1 CSVGPNRGGLKTDTQYF TGCAGCGTTGGACCTAACCGCGGGGGGCTAAAAACCGATACGCAGTATTTT
few TRBD1 TRBJ1-1 TRBV11-3 CASSLRTGRQAFF TGTGCCAGCAGCTTAAGGACAGGAAGACAAGCTTTCTTT
many - TRBJ2-7 TRBV4-2 CASSGGGQTYEQYF TGTGCCAGCAGTGGGGGGGGACAGACCTACGAGCAGTACTTC
many - TRBJ2-4 TRBV20-1 CSANLIWQDIQYF TGCAGTGCCAATCTGATATGGCAGGACATTCAGTACTTC
- - TRBJ2-7 TRBV5-1 CASSFDPVNLYEQYF TGCGCCAGCAGCTTCGATCCAGTAAATTTATACGAGCAGTACTTC
- - TRBJ2-3 TRBV7-2 CASSHWAADLTDTQYF TGTGCCAGCAGCCATTGGGCAGCGGACCTCACAGATACGCAGTATTTT
many - TRBJ1-2 TRBV29-1 CSVPLGLQGLYGYTF TGCAGCGTTCCTCTGGGTCTACAGGGTCTCTATGGCTACACCTTC
many - TRBJ2-3 TRBV19 CASSPWGAQATDTQYF TGTGCCAGTAGCCCCTGGGGAGCCCAGGCAACAGATACGCAGTATTTT
- TRBD1 TRBJ1-3 TRBV18 CASSLDRAGNTIYF TGTGCCAGCTCACTGGACAGGGCTGGAAACACCATATATTTT
many - TRBJ2-5 TRBV5-1 CASSLDPLRETQYF TGCGCCAGCAGCTTGGACCCTCTCCGCGAGACCCAGTACTTC
few - TRBJ1-3 TRBV5-1 CASSLGQSNGNTIYF TGCGCCAGCAGCTTGGGACAGTCGAACGGAAACACCATATATTTC
few - TRBJ2-2 TRBV5-1 CASSSKGGGVVGELFF TGCGCCAGCAGCTCCAAAGGCGGTGGAGTGGTCGGGGAGCTGTTTTTT
few - TRBJ2-7 TRBV9 CASSEDSGYEQYF TGTGCCAGCAGCGAAGACTCGGGCTACGAGCAGTACTTC
- - TRBJ1-1 TRBV20-1 CSARDPGGGRTEAFF TGCAGTGCTAGAGATCCCGGAGGGGGAAGGACTGAAGCTTTCTTT
- TRBD1 TRBJ2-7 TRBV7-9 CASSFGGQGSHEQYF TGTGCCAGCAGCTTCGGGGGACAGGGGAGCCACGAGCAGTACTTC
few - TRBJ1-1 TRBV20-1 CSARGGTEAFF TGCAGTGCTAGAGGGGGCACTGAAGCTTTCTTT
few TRBD1 TRBJ2-7 TRBV19 CASSMIGPDRDEQYF TGTGCCAGTAGTATGATTGGGCCGGACAGGGACGAGCAGTACTTC
- TRBD1 TRBJ2-1 TRBV19 CASSEKTGDLSYNEQFF TGTGCCAGTAGTGAAAAGACAGGGGATCTCTCCTACAATGAGCAGTTCTTC
many - TRBJ2-3 TRBV7-9 CASSPGQPPDTQYF TGTGCCAGCAGCCCCGGACAGCCGCCAGATACGCAGTATTTT
many TRBD1 TRBJ2-1 TRBV5-1 CASRPGGGDEQFF TGCGCCAGCAGGCCAGGGGGCGGAGATGAGCAGTTCTTC
- TRBD1 TRBJ1-2 TRBV9 CASSVTGGAKDGYTF TGTGCCAGCAGCGTCACAGGGGGCGCGAAAGATGGCTACACCTTC
few TRBD2 TRBJ2-1 TRBV24-1 CATSDPSGSGRGSYNEQFF TGTGCCACCAGTGATCCTAGCGGTAGCGGGAGAGGATCTTACAATGAGCAGTTCTTC
- - TRBJ2-3 TRBV7-9 CASSYLRDPIPTDTQYF TGTGCCAGCAGCTACCTCCGGGACCCCATCCCCACAGATACGCAGTATTTT
many - TRBJ2-2 TRBV10-2 CASSPTGELFF TGCGCCAGCAGCCCTACCGGGGAGCTGTTTTTT
many TRBD2 TRBJ2-1 TRBV19 CASSTSGRVLRGEQFF TGTGCCAGTAGTACTAGCGGGAGGGTCCTTCGAGGTGAGCAGTTCTTC